The 2 T cell receptor beta chains in this list originate from one sample, sequenced in a study of T cells after yellow fever vaccination. TCRdb reanalysed the 5' RACE reads using MiXCR and keeps one entry per CDR3 protein. The sample contains more than 90,000 distinct CDR3 sequences, under 9% of which appear only once. Source: CD8+ T cells sorted from PBMCs, taken 45 days after the yellow fever booster vaccination. The receptors come from a man younger than 45 who received the YFV17D yellow fever vaccine.

This clonotype showed up many times. CDR3 loop: CASSQADRGGYEQYF. CDR3 bases: TGCGCCAGCAGCCAAGCCGACAGAGGTGGCTACGAGCAGTACTTC. The rearrangement uses TRBV4-3 and TRBJ2-7; TRBD1 is a possible D gene (5 bases). The V gene's germline CDR1 is LGHNA and CDR2 YSLEER. The CDR3 is made up of 15 amino acids. The V end was cut by 1 base, the J end by 3 bases, with 13 bases between.

A few counts support this clonotype. The genes are TRBV28 and TRBJ2-7; possibly TRBD2 for D (5 bases). Trimming took 3 bases from V and 3 from J, leaving 12 bases between them. There are 14 residues in the CDR3. Germline V CDR1 and CDR2: MDHEN, SYDVKM. CDR3 sequence (DNA): TGTGCCAGCAGTTTCCGGACTTCTGTCTACGAGCAGTACTTC. It codes for CASSFRTSVYEQYF.